This entry lists 25 T cell receptor beta chains sequenced from one sample in a study of T cell responses to AZD1222 COVID-19 vaccine. Generated by immunoSEQ multiplex PCR, the TCRdb table keeps only in-frame clones and is missing some. The sample consists of 150,000 to 200,000 clones, around 90% of them appearing once. The sample in question was peripheral blood, obtained 28 days after the second AZD1222 dose. The receptors were gathered from an adult who received the AZD1222 COVID-19 vaccine.

The rearrangement uses TRBV13 and TRBJ1-5, with D unresolved. Germline lookup yields CDR1 PRHDT and CDR2 FYEKMQ (reference sequence). The CDR3 runs to 14 residues. The V and J ends lost 0 bases and 0 bases respectively, with 3 bases between them. The CDR3 sequence is CASSLGASNQPQHF. DNA for the CDR3: TGTGCCAGCAGCTTAGGAGCTAGCAATCAGCCCCAGCATTTT.

This clone occurred once. This sequence joins TRBV2 and TRBJ2-3; 7 bases match TRBD2. With V trimmed by 6 bases and J by 1 base, 4 bases remained unmatched. From germline, CDR1 is SNHLY and CDR2 FYNNEI. CDR3 size: 14 residues. The CDR3 loop is CASSSGGGTDTQYF. The CDR3 coding sequence is TGTGCCAGCAGCTCGGGGGGTGGCACAGATACGCAGTATTTT.

The rearrangement links TRBV19 to TRBJ1-5; D is unresolved. The CDR3 runs to 14 residues. Germline V gene lookup returns CDR1 LNHDA and CDR2 SQIVND (reference sequence). The V end lost 8 bases, the J end lost 4 bases, and 15 bases lay between the germline ends. Here the CDR3 DNA reads TGTGCCAGTGTCGGGCGGGGAACGAATCAGCCCCAGCATTTT. This encodes CASVGRGTNQPQHF.

This chain links TRBV2 with TRBJ2-3, with TRBD2 matching 8 bases. From germline, CDR1 is SNHLY and CDR2 FYNNEI. Trimming at V came to 7 bases and at J to 3 bases, leaving 6 bases not matched to a gene. This CDR3 region has 14 residues. CDR3 DNA: TGTGCCAGCATAAGACTAGCGTGGACAGATACGCAGTATTTT. It codes for CASIRLAWTDTQYF.

The chain carries TRBV5-1 and TRBJ2-5, with D perhaps given as TRBD1 or TRBD2 (5 bases each). Germline V CDR1 and CDR2: SGHRS, YFSETQ. This CDR3 contains 15 residues. V gave up 0 bases and J gave up 6 bases, with 15 bases separating them. This CDR3 is CASSLASGQGQTQYF. The CDR3 DNA reads as TGCGCCAGCAGCTTGGCCTCGGGGCAGGGCCAGACCCAGTACTTC.

The chain joins TRBV30 to TRBJ2-7; D gene unclear. The CDR3 has 12 residues. The V end was cut by 0 bases, the J end by 3 bases, with 6 bases between. The germline V gene has CDR1 GTSNPN and CDR2 SVGIG (reference sequence). CDR3 nucleotide sequence: TGTGCCTGGAGTGTGGCAGACTACGAGCAGTACTTC. Its protein is CAWSVADYEQYF.

V gene TRBV11-3 combines with J gene TRBJ2-5; unclear D gene. CDR3 length: 14 residues. Trimming left V 2 bases short and J 2 bases short, with 9 bases between. The V gene's germline CDR1 is SGHNT and CDR2 YENEEA. CDR3 sequence (DNA): TGTGCCAGCAGCTTAAGACATTCACAAGAGACCCAGTACTTC. Translated, it gives CASSLRHSQETQYF.

V usage is TRBV2 and J usage is TRBJ2-1; 8 bases line up with TRBD1. The CDR3 covers 18 residues. CDR1 is SNHLY and CDR2 is FYNNEI in the germline V gene. The ends lost 0 bases at V and 8 bases at J; junction bases unmatched: 15. The CDR3 protein is CASSEALLGQGAVYEQFF. In nucleotides, the CDR3 is TGTGCCAGCAGTGAAGCGCTTCTGGGGCAGGGGGCGGTCTATGAGCAGTTCTTC.

The J gene is TRBJ2-7, the V gene TRBV7-6; 9 nucleotides align to TRBD1. This CDR3 is 15 amino acids long. Trimming took 4 bases from V and 2 from J; bases not matched to a gene: 6. Germline CDR1 and CDR2: SGHVS and FNYEAQ. The DNA for the CDR3 is TGTGCCAGCAGCTCAATACAGGGGGCGACCTACGAGCAGTACTTC. Protein product: CASSSIQGATYEQYF.

The CDR3 region has the DNA TGTGCCAGCAGCTTATATGGGGGACGCACAGATACGCAGTATTTT. This sequence encodes CASSLYGGRTDTQYF. The chain has TRBV7-3 and TRBJ2-3, with D possibly being TRBD1 or TRBD2 (5 bases each). This CDR3 comprises 15 residues. V lost 2 bases and J 1 base, leaving 10 bases between the germline ends. Germline values: CDR1 SGHTA, CDR2 FQGTGA. The complete variable domain, with remaining parts taken from reference TRBV7-3 and TRBJ2-3, reads GAGVSQTPSNKVTEKGKYVELRCDPISGHTALYWYRQSLGQGPEFLIYFQGTGAADDSGLPNDRFFAVRPEGSVSTLKIQRTERGDSAVYLCASSLYGGRTDTQYFGPGTRLTVL.

V gene TRBV29-1 combines with J gene TRBJ1-2, with TRBD1 matching over 8 bases. With V trimmed by 6 bases and J by 0 bases, 3 bases remained unmatched. The CDR3 length is 13 residues. Germline CDR1 reads SQVTM; CDR2 reads ANQGSEA. The CDR3 sequence is CSVRDRPNYGYTF. Here the CDR3 DNA reads TGCAGCGTGCGGGACAGGCCTAACTATGGCTACACCTTC.

V is TRBV15 and J is TRBJ2-7; the D gene is possibly TRBD1 (6 bases). The V gene's germline CDR1 is LNHNV and CDR2 YYDKDF (reference sequence). Trimming stripped 0 bases from V and 4 bases from J, with 10 bases between. The length of the CDR3 is 14 residues. Here the CDR3 reads CATSREGAVYEQYF. In DNA, the CDR3 is TGTGCCACCAGCAGAGAGGGGGCCGTTTACGAGCAGTACTTC.

V gene TRBV11-1 combines with J gene TRBJ2-7; TRBD1 might be the D (6 bases). The CDR3 runs 16 residues. Between the trimmed V and J ends, which lost 2 bases and 5 bases, there was a span of 19 bases. Germline values: CDR1 SGHAT, CDR2 FQDESV (reference sequence). CDR3 coding DNA: TGTGCCAGCAGCTTAAATAAACAGGGTCCAGCGAACGAGCAGTACTTC. Translation: CASSLNKQGPANEQYF.

The CDR3: CASSVDSGGPTSYNEQFF. The CDR3 DNA follows: TGTGCCAGCAGCGTAGATAGCGGGGGGCCTACCTCCTACAATGAGCAGTTCTTC. This rearrangement joins TRBV9 to TRBJ2-1, with 10 nucleotides matching TRBD2. Germline loops: CDR1 SGDLS, CDR2 YYNGEE. The V segment lost 0 bases and the J segment 0 bases; nucleotides outside the gene matches: 6. The CDR3 runs 18 residues.

This chain connects TRBV11-3 to TRBJ2-5, with a weak D call TRBD2 (5 bases). Germline values: CDR1 SGHNT, CDR2 YENEEA. Trimming pared 5 bases from V and 3 bases from J, leaving 10 bases between. The CDR3 loop spans 13 amino acids. CDR3: CASSNPGKETQYF. CDR3 DNA: TGTGCCAGCAGCAACCCGGGAAAAGAGACCCAGTACTTC.

The V gene is TRBV7-8, the J gene TRBJ1-6; no definite D call. The ends were cut back, 2 bases at V and 7 bases at J, with 12 bases in the middle. Germline values: CDR1 SGHVS, CDR2 FQNEAQ. The CDR3 is 15 residues long. The CDR3 spells CASSLRSESNSPLHF. DNA for the CDR3: TGTGCCAGCAGCTTACGATCAGAGTCAAATTCACCCCTCCACTTT.

Only one count was recorded for this clone. The rearrangement links TRBV4-2 to TRBJ1-1, with D possibly TRBD1 on 5 matching bases. V lost 1 base to trimming and J lost 5 bases, with 11 bases between them. The germline gives CDR1 LGHNA, CDR2 YNFKEQ. CDR3 length: 14 amino acids. CDR3 sequence: CASSQALGATEAFF. In DNA form, the CDR3 reads TGTGCCAGCAGCCAAGCTCTTGGGGCAACTGAAGCTTTCTTT.

The gene calls are TRBV5-4 and TRBJ1-3; a possible D gene is TRBD1 (6 bases). The CDR3 has 16 amino acids. Trimming took 4 bases from V and 0 from J, leaving 14 bases between them. The germline CDR1 and CDR2 sequences are SGHNT and YYREEE (reference sequence). CDR3 DNA: TGTGCCAGCAGCGGAGGGGGTGTATCCTCTGGAAACACCATATATTTT. Residues: CASSGGGVSSGNTIYF.

The genes are TRBV4-1 and TRBJ1-6, with TRBD1 identical over 8 bases. Germline CDR1 and CDR2: MGHRA and YSYEKL. The CDR3 sequence is 16 residues long. Losses at the gene ends were 3 bases for V and 5 bases for J; bases not matched to a gene: 6. The CDR3 sequence: CASSQVDRVNNSPLHF. The CDR3 DNA reads TGCGCCAGCAGCCAGGTGGACAGGGTGAATAATTCACCCCTCCACTTT.

The CDR3 here is CASSPRTGWAEQFF. The CDR3 DNA reads as TGTGCCAGCAGCCCCAGGACAGGGTGGGCTGAGCAGTTCTTC. V and J are TRBV7-2 and TRBJ2-1; 8 bases line up with TRBD1. The V segment lost 5 bases and the J segment 9 bases; nucleotides outside the gene matches: 9. Germline CDR1 and CDR2: SGHTA and FQGNSA. The CDR3 covers 14 residues.

In its sample, this clone was seen once. The chain links TRBV5-6 to TRBJ2-3; 10 bases are a match to TRBD2. With 0 bases clipped from V and 6 bases from J, the junction kept 4 bases outside the gene matches. Germline assignment: CDR1 SGHDT and CDR2 YYEEEE. This CDR3 has 15 residues. The CDR3 sequence: CASSLGTSGLDTQYF. The CDR3 nucleotides read TGTGCCAGCAGCTTGGGGACTAGCGGATTGGATACGCAGTATTTT.

The V and J genes are TRBV28 and TRBJ2-2, with a weak D call TRBD1 (6 bases). From germline, CDR1 is MDHEN and CDR2 SYDVKM. V lost 5 bases, J lost 7 bases, and 14 bases lay in between. The CDR3 contains 14 residues. DNA of the CDR3: TGTGCCAGCAGTCGAGACAGGATAGGCGGGGAGCTGTTTTTT. Protein sequence: CASSRDRIGGELFF. Drawing the rest from reference TRBV28 and TRBJ2-2, the complete variable domain is DVKVTQSSRYLVKRTGEKVFLECVQDMDHENMFWYRQDPGLGLRLIYFSYDVKMKEKGDIPEGYSVSREKKERFSLILESASTNQTSMYLCASSRDRIGGELFFGEGSRLTVL.

The rearrangement links TRBV7-6 to TRBJ2-7, with 10 bases matching TRBD1. The J segment lost 0 bases and the V segment lost 0 bases, leaving 8 bases of the junction unmatched. The CDR3 spans 18 residues. Germline values: CDR1 SGHVS, CDR2 FNYEAQ. The DNA for the CDR3 is TGTGCCAGCAGCTTAGCCACCGGACAGGGGGGAAGCTCCTACGAGCAGTACTTC. It specifies CASSLATGQGGSSYEQYF.

The chain links TRBV3-1 (or the pseudogene TRBV3-2) to TRBJ1-4, with D hard to call. Trimming removed 5 bases at V and 6 bases at J, with 16 bases between. This CDR3 is built from 15 residues. Per the germline V gene, CDR1 is LGHDT and CDR2 is YNNKEL (reference sequence). Written as DNA, the CDR3 is TGTGCCAGCAGCAAAACACACTCGGGATATGAAAAACTGTTTTTT. Its protein product is CASSKTHSGYEKLFF.

In its sample, this clone was seen once. The rearrangement uses TRBV7-9 and TRBJ2-7, with D tentatively TRBD1 or TRBD2 (5 bases each). V shed 4 bases and J shed 4 bases, with 11 bases lying between them. CDR1 and CDR2 from the germline V gene are SEHNR and FQNEAQ (reference sequence). This CDR3 has 13 residues. The CDR3 coding sequence is TGTGCCAGCAGCTCCCGGGGCCCTTACGAGCAGTACTTC. It encodes CASSSRGPYEQYF.